The sequence of this TCR beta chain was determined in a study of patients and donors after allogeneic stem cell transplantation. The CDR3 spans 14 residues. Losses at the gene ends were 4 bases for V and 6 bases for J; bases not matched to a gene: 5. Germline CDR1 and CDR2: MNHEY and SVGAGI. From the RT-PCR reads, TCRdb called clonotypes with MiXCR, one entry per CDR3 protein. The repertoire holds 400,000 to 450,000 distinct CDR3 sequences, with 16% as singletons. The specimen was blood, either unsorted or a sorted T cell fraction (not recorded which). This chain links TRBV6-5 with TRBJ2-1; 8 nucleotides match TRBD2. This clonotype was sampled from a human donor who was either an allogeneic HSCT recipient or a stem cell or donor lymphocyte infusion donor (not recorded which). It is not recorded whose cells these are; they may come from a transplant donor. The CDR3 here is CASSLVGLANEQFF. CDR3 bases: TGTGCCAGCAGTTTAGTTGGACTAGCCAATGAGCAGTTCTTC.